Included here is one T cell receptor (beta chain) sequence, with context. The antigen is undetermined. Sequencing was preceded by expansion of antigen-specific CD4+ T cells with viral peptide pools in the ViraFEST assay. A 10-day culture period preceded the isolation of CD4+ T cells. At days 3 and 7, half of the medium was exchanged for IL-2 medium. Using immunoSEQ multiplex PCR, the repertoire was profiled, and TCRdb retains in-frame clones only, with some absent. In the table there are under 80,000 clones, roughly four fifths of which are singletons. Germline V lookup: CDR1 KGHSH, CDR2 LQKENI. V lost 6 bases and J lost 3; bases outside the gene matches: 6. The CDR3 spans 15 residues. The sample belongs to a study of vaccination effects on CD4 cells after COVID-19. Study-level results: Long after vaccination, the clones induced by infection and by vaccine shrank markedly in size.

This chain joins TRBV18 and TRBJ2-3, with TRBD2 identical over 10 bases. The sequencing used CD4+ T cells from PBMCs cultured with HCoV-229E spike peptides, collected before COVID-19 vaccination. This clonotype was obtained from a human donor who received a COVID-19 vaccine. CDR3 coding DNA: TGTGCCAGCTCGGCACGGACTAGCGGAACAGATACGCAGTATTTT. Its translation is CASSARTSGTDTQYF.